This TCR beta chain was captured by sequencing in a study of blood T cell repertoires in COVID-19 (dated by TCRdb to between 2020 and 2021). At the level of the whole study: Collaborator samples came from the United States, Italy and Spain and covered acute and convalescent phases of COVID-19. The material from the prospective study consisted of cDNA or gDNA derived from T cells, B-cell-depleted T cells, or PBMCs. The dataset comprised deeply sampled blood TCRbeta repertoires from subjects exposed to, actively infected with, or recovered from COVID-19. A freely available public database, intended as a resource for researchers studying the immune response to SARS-CoV-2, is where the repertoires were released. Samples were obtained from the ongoing ImmuneRACE study (first 160 participants) and from 950 to 1,500 subjects provided by 6 global collaborators. Nearly every sample came with metadata listing a de-identified subject ID, COVID-19 status, age in years and sex. Where HLA class I and class II types were available, the types were taken from metadata supplied by the sample provider, not from assay-based typing. The paper as a whole reports these results and caveats: The amount of clinical and demographic metadata varied by source and participant and was provided uncurated.

This clone has more than one count but fewer than ten. The antigen this receptor binds is unknown. No clone much larger than this one lies a single base away; base qualities are absent. TCRbeta CDR3 regions were amplified from genomic DNA by means of the immunoSEQ Assay, a bias-controlled multiplex PCR. As for how the authors treated the data: Within the assay, amplification of reference gene primers was used to estimate how many nucleated cells each sample contained. To quantify the absolute abundance of each unique TCRbeta CDR3 rearrangement, sequence reads were collapsed and filtered. Productive Simpson clonality was computed per sample as the square root of Simpson's diversity index over productive rearrangements. What TCRdb holds here is the immuneACCESS table cut down to in-frame rearrangements. Part of the clones is not present; checked against another copy, under half of the missing clones reflect an unresolved V gene, and the others are unexplained. V and J calls plus clone size are reproduced from that table; the DNA served to infer D and trimming. The table for this sample lists 200,000 to 250,000 clones; 80% of them were counted only once. Clones ranked in the top ten supply 9.5% to 15% of the sample.

For CDR1 and CDR2, the germline V gene (reference sequence) lists PRHDT and FYEKMQ. The CDR3 numbers 16 residues from cysteine through phenylalanine. Left in the record is the CDR3 DNA by itself, 48 bases read in frame from the first base. V is cut by 2 bases and J by 0 bases, and the space between the germline ends is 13 bases. Whole blood was collected in K2EDTA tubes by collaborating institutions according to the institutions' own protocols. For TCRbeta analysis, collaborators shipped samples as frozen whole blood, isolated PBMCs, or DNA extracted from either of those sample types. This clonotype was sampled from a human donor in a cohort sampled during active COVID-19. The V gene is TRBV13 and the J gene is TRBJ1-1, and the D gene may be TRBD1, 5 bases matching. Sequencing was performed on peripheral blood. The DNA reads TGTGCCAGCAGCTTACGGGGGTCGGGGATGAACACTGAAGCTTTCTTT. Its protein is CASSLRGSGMNTEAFF.